The 20 T cell receptor beta chains presented below share a single source sample, sequenced in a study of PD-1 blockade in classical Hodgkin lymphoma. Patients all relapsed after autologous stem cell transplantation, and there was variation in brentuximab vedotin exposure. This table comes from immunoSEQ multiplex PCR, and its TCRdb copy is limited to in-frame clones, with some not included. The sample yields approximately 73,000 clones, 85% to 95% seen once. The sequenced sample was peripheral blood mononuclear cells (PBMCs), obtained at baseline. These receptors all come from a human donor with classical Hodgkin lymphoma.

This chain connects TRBV7-6 to TRBJ2-5; 12 nucleotides match TRBD2. Germline V CDR1 and CDR2: SGHVS, FNYEAQ. The CDR3 consists of 19 residues. Losses at the gene ends were 3 bases for V and 2 bases for J; bases not matched to a gene: 13. The chain's CDR3 is CASSFHPGRTSGAQETQYF. The CDR3 DNA sequence: TGTGCCAGCAGCTTTCACCCCGGACGGACTAGCGGGGCTCAAGAGACCCAGTACTTC.

The CDR3: CASSQDTPGGNQPQHF. DNA of the CDR3: TGTGCCAGCAGCCAAGATACACCCGGCGGCAATCAGCCCCAGCATTTT. J is TRBJ1-5 and V is TRBV4-2, with no clear D. CDR3 length: 16 residues. V shed 0 bases and J shed 2 bases, with 11 bases lying between them. Germline CDR1 LGHNA, CDR2 YNFKEQ.

The rearrangement joins TRBV11-2 to TRBJ2-7, with 7 bases fitting TRBD2. The CDR3 is 17 amino acids. The V gene end was trimmed by 6 bases and the J gene end by 6 bases; junction bases not matched to a gene: 20. Germline CDR1 SGHAT, CDR2 FQNNGV. Here the CDR3 reads CASSWWEGRWVSSEQYF. The DNA of the CDR3 is TGTGCCAGCAGTTGGTGGGAGGGCCGTTGGGTATCGAGCGAGCAGTACTTC.

V gene TRBV14 combines with J gene TRBJ2-3; D is perhaps TRBD2 (5 bases). Germline V gene sequence: CDR1 SGHDN, CDR2 FVKESK. Trimming stripped 4 bases from V and 10 bases from J, with 18 bases between. This CDR3 contains 14 residues. The CDR3 coding sequence is TGTGCCAGCAGCCGAGGACCCGACGGGATGTCGCAGTATTTT. As protein: CASSRGPDGMSQYF.

This chain joins TRBV7-2 and TRBJ2-7; D is ambiguous. The germline V gene encodes CDR1 SGHTA and CDR2 FQGNSA. This CDR3 region has 13 residues. Trimming removed 0 bases at V and 2 bases at J, with 5 bases between. In DNA, the CDR3 is TGTGCCAGCAGCTTAGCTGAGCCCTACGAGCAGTACTTC. Its translation: CASSLAEPYEQYF.

This chain uses TRBV5-1 with TRBJ1-1; weak D call: TRBD1 (6 bases). The ends were cut back, 0 bases at V and 3 bases at J, with 12 bases in the middle. There are 15 residues in the CDR3. The germline V gene has CDR1 SGHRS and CDR2 YFSETQ. CDR3 residues: CASSLVLGADTEAFF. The CDR3 region has the DNA TGCGCCAGCAGCTTGGTTCTGGGGGCAGACACTGAAGCTTTCTTT.

The chain joins TRBV27 to TRBJ1-2, with D uncertain. The V end was cut by 2 bases, the J end by 0 bases, with 13 bases between. Germline V lookup: CDR1 MNHEY, CDR2 SMNVEV (reference sequence). CDR3 length equals 16 residues. This CDR3 reads CASSLGPGGPNYGYTF. The CDR3 nucleotides are TGTGCCAGCAGTTTAGGGCCAGGCGGGCCTAACTATGGCTACACCTTC.

This clone was observed a handful of times. The chain carries TRBV19 and TRBJ1-5; 7 bases line up with TRBD1. J was trimmed by 8 bases and V by 4 bases; bases with no gene match: 11. The CDR3 loop spans 15 amino acids. Per germline, CDR1 LNHDA and CDR2 SQIVND (reference sequence). Here the CDR3 reads CASSRRDSQKEPQHF. CDR3 bases: TGTGCCAGTAGTAGACGGGACAGCCAAAAGGAGCCCCAGCATTTT.

For the CDR3, the DNA is TGTGCCAGCAGTTTATACCGCGGGGGGGATGAAAAACTGTTTTTT. This gives the protein CASSLYRGGDEKLFF. J is TRBJ1-4 and V is TRBV28; D is perhaps TRBD1 (5 bases). V was trimmed by 1 base and J by 6 bases, leaving 12 bases between them. The CDR3 spans 15 residues. Germline values: CDR1 MDHEN, CDR2 SYDVKM.

This rearrangement joins TRBV27 to TRBJ1-5; D gene uncertain. The CDR3 has 13 amino acids. The germline V and J ends were trimmed by 6 bases and 2 bases, with 8 bases remaining between them. The germline V gene encodes CDR1 MNHEY and CDR2 SMNVEV (reference sequence). CDR3 coding DNA: TGTGCCAGCAGCTTTACAGGCAATCAGCCCCAGCATTTT. Translating gives CASSFTGNQPQHF.

The V and J genes are TRBV28 and TRBJ1-6; D not resolved. The V end lost 3 bases, the J end lost 9 bases, and 12 bases lay between the germline ends. The CDR3 is 14 residues long. Germline V gene lookup returns CDR1 MDHEN and CDR2 SYDVKM. CDR3 DNA: TGTGCCAGCAGTTTGTTGTTGTCGGTTTCACCCCTCCACTTT. Protein: CASSLLLSVSPLHF.

The gene calls are TRBV11-2 and TRBJ2-7; 7 bases are a match to TRBD2. CDR1 SGHAT and CDR2 FQNNGV come from the germline V gene. CDR3 length: 14 amino acids. V lost 1 base, J lost 3 bases, and 3 bases stayed unmatched. For the CDR3, the DNA is TGTGCCAGCAGCTTAGCGGCTAGCGGCTACGAGCAGTACTTC. Its protein is CASSLAASGYEQYF.

The V and J genes are TRBV10-1 and TRBJ2-1, with a possible D match to TRBD2 (6 bases). The CDR3 has 16 residues. The germline gives CDR1 WNHNN, CDR2 SYGVQD (reference sequence). V was shortened by 3 bases and J by 3 bases, with 15 bases between the two germline ends. For the CDR3, the DNA is TGCGCCAGCAGTGATGTCCGGGGGAACCGCTACAATGAGCAGTTCTTC. Its translation: CASSDVRGNRYNEQFF.

This clone was seen just once. The chain combines TRBV5-6 with TRBJ2-7; TRBD1 agrees at 11 bases. Germline V gene lookup returns CDR1 SGHDT and CDR2 YYEEEE. The CDR3 extends over 15 amino acids. V lost 2 bases to trimming and J lost 3 bases; unmatched junction nucleotides: 4. The CDR3 loop is CASSFRGQGVYEQYF. The CDR3 coding sequence is TGTGCCAGCAGCTTCCGGGGACAGGGGGTCTACGAGCAGTACTTC.

This CDR3 is CASSLYRTSGGANNEQFF. The CDR3 DNA is TGTGCCAGCAGCTTGTACAGGACTAGCGGGGGGGCTAACAATGAGCAGTTCTTC. This rearrangement joins TRBV5-4 to TRBJ2-1; 15 nucleotides agree with TRBD2. There are 18 residues in the CDR3. CDR1 is SGHNT and CDR2 is YYREEE in the germline V gene (reference sequence). The trim removed 1 base at V and 5 bases at J, leaving 7 bases unmatched.

The rearrangement links TRBV5-1 to TRBJ2-5, with D tentatively TRBD2 (5 bases). The V gene lost 4 bases and the J gene lost 1 base, with 8 bases spanning the gap. CDR1 SGHRS and CDR2 YFSETQ come from the germline V gene. This CDR3 contains 13 residues. The CDR3 region has the DNA TGCGCCAGCAGCAGCGGACTCCAAGAGACCCAGTACTTC. Translation gives CASSSGLQETQYF.

The rearrangement uses TRBV7-9 and TRBJ2-7; TRBD1 agrees at 9 bases. The CDR3 length is 15 residues. The V segment lost 3 bases and the J segment 3 bases; nucleotides outside the gene matches: 6. CDR1 is SEHNR, CDR2 FQNEAQ, per germline (reference sequence). The CDR3 nucleotides read TGTGCCAGCAGCTTCGCCGGGACAGGGTTCTACGAGCAGTACTTC. Encoded protein: CASSFAGTGFYEQYF.

The chain carries TRBV6-5 and TRBJ2-2, with D perhaps matching TRBD1 (6 bases). The germline V and J ends were trimmed by 7 bases and 6 bases, with 15 bases remaining between them. Per the germline V gene, CDR1 is MNHEY and CDR2 is SVGAGI. The CDR3 loop spans 14 amino acids. The CDR3 loop reads CASTPHWGPGELFF. The CDR3 DNA reads as TGTGCCAGCACCCCCCATTGGGGGCCCGGGGAGCTGTTTTTT.

By frequency in the sample, this clone is medium-sized. Here the CDR3 reads CASSDGQRGGNTEAFF. The CDR3 coding sequence is TGTGCCAGCAGCGACGGACAGAGAGGCGGCAACACTGAAGCTTTCTTT. The chain uses TRBV7-9 and TRBJ1-1; tentatively, D is TRBD1 (6 bases). The CDR3 covers 16 residues. V dropped 5 bases and J dropped 2 bases, with 18 bases sitting between them. CDR1 and CDR2 from the germline V gene are SEHNR and FQNEAQ (reference sequence).

Here the CDR3 DNA reads TGTGCCAGCAGTCACAGGCTAACAGGGGACCCTACCTCTGGAAACACCATATATTTT. The encoded protein is CASSHRLTGDPTSGNTIYF. V is TRBV9 and J is TRBJ1-3; 7 bases match TRBD1. The CDR3 has 19 residues. V shed 5 bases, J shed 0 bases, and the junction held 17 bases outside the gene matches. Germline CDR1 reads SGDLS; CDR2 reads YYNGEE.